What follows describes a single TCR beta chain. This entry is derived from a study of blood T cell repertoires in COVID-19. Study-level background: From T cells, B-cell-depleted T cells, or PBMCs came the material, which was cDNA or gDNA.

The ends were cut back, 2 bases at V and 4 bases at J, with 9 bases in the middle. The length of the CDR3 is 14 residues. Germline CDR1 and CDR2: LGHNT and FRNRAP. The assay was immunoSEQ multiplex PCR, and TCRdb's table has in-frame clones only and misses some. The sample lists about 240,000 clones; approximately 83% were seen once. What was sequenced was PBMCs or T cells enriched from blood (not recorded which). This clonotype was sampled from a woman aged 35 to 49 with acute COVID-19. The chain couples TRBV12-5 to TRBJ2-1; D is ambiguous. CDR3 nucleotides: TGTGCTAGTGGTTTGCCTGCCCAGTACAATGAGCAGTTCTTC. The encoded protein is CASGLPAQYNEQFF.